This T cell receptor (beta chain) comes out of a study of shared clonotypes between healthy human individuals. Germline-derived CDR1 and CDR2 are SGHNT and YENEEA. The CDR3 is 16 residues long. Trimming cost V 1 base and J 4 bases, with 13 bases left between them. An approximately 200 ng quantity of DNA, approximately 29,000 T cell genomes, went into the sorted-subset replicate PCRs. Generated by immunoSEQ multiplex PCR, the TCRdb table keeps only in-frame clones and is missing some. This sample carries some 2,500,000 clones, more than 85% of them seen once, and the ten largest clones take about 0.39%. Concerning this clone: What it recognizes is unknown.

Every donor, a Caucasian adult, lived in Nashville, Tennessee. It was into CD45RA+ naive and CD45RA-negative memory subsets that the CD4+ cells were split. Study-level points and caveats: Estimated richness values were generally larger in naive subsets than in memory subsets.

The sequence was obtained from a man aged 18 to 35 in good health. Some clones in this sample may be carry-over from other donors' samples. The genes are TRBV11-3 and TRBJ2-2; maybe TRBD2 (5 bases). Material for sequencing was naive CD4+ T cells from PBMCs. Subset meaning: CD45RA+ positively selected. The CDR3 spells CASSLVPGSGTGELFF. The CDR3 bases are TGTGCCAGCAGCTTAGTTCCGGGGTCCGGCACCGGGGAGCTGTTTTTT.